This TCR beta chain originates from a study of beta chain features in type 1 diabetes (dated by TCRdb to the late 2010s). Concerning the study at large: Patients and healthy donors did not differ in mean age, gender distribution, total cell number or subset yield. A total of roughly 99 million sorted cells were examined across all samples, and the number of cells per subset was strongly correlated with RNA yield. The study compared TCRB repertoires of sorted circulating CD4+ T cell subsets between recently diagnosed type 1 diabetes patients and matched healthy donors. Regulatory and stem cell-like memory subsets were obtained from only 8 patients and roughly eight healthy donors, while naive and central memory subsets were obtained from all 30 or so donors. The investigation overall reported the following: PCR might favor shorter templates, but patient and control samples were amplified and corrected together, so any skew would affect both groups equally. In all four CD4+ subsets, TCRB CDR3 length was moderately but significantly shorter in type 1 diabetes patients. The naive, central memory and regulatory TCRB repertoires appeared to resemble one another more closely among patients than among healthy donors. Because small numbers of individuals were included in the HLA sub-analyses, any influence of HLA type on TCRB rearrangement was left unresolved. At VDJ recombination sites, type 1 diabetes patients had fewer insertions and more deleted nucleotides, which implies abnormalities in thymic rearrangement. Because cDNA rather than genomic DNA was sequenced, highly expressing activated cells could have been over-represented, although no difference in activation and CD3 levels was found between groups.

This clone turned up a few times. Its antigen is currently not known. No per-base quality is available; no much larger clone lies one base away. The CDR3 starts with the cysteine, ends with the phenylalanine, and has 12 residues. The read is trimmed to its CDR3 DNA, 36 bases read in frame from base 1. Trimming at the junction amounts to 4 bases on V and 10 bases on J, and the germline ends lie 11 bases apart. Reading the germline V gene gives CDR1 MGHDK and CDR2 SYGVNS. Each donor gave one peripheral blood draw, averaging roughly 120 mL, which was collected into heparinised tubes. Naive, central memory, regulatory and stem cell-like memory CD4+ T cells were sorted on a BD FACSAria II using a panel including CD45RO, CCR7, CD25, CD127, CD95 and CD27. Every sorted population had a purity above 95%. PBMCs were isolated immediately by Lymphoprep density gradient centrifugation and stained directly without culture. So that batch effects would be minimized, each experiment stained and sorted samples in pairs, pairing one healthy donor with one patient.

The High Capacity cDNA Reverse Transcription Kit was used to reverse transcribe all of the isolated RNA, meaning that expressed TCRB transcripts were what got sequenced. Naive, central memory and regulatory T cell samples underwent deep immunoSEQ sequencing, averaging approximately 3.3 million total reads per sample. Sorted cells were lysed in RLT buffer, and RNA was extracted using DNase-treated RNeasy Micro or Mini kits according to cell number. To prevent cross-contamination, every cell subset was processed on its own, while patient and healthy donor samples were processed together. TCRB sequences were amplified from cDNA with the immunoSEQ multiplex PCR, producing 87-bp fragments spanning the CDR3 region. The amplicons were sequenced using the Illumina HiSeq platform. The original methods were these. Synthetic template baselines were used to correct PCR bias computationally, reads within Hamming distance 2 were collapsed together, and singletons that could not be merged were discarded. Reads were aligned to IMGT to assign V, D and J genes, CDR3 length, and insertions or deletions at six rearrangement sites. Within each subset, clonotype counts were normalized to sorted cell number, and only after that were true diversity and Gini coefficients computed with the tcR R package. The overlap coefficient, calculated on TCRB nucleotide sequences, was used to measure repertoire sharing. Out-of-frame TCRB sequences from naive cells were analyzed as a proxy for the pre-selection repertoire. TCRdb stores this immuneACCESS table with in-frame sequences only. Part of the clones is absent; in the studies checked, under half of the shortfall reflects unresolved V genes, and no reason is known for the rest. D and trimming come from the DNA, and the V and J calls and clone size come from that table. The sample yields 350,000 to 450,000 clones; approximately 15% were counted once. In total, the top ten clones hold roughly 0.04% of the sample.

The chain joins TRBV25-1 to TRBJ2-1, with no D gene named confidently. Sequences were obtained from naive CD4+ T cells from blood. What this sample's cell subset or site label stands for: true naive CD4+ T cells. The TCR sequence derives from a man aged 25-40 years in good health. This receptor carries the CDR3 CASSVSLPEQFF. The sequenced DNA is TGTGCCAGCAGTGTGTCTCTCCCGGAGCAGTTCTTC.